This T cell receptor beta chain was observed in a study of T cell responses to AZD1222 COVID-19 vaccine. Sequencing used immunoSEQ multiplex PCR; TCRdb keeps in-frame clones, though not all of them. The data contain roughly 110,000 clones, roughly 85% of them seen just once; the ten biggest clones take up about 5%. Between the trimmed V and J ends, which lost 0 bases and 6 bases, there was a span of 20 bases. Germline V lookup: CDR1 GTSNPN, CDR2 SVGIG (reference sequence). The CDR3 spans 16 residues. The material was peripheral blood, obtained 28 days after the second AZD1222 dose. This TCR was recovered from an adult who received the AZD1222 COVID-19 vaccine. This chain links TRBV30 with TRBJ2-5, with a tentative D call TRBD2 (6 bases). The CDR3 sequence is CAWSVGLGLGGKTQYF. The CDR3, as DNA: TGTGCCTGGAGTGTTGGTTTGGGACTGGGGGGAAAGACCCAGTACTTC. Variable domain in full (rest from reference TRBV30 and TRBJ2-5): SQTIHQWPATLVQPVGSPLSLECTVEGTSNPNLYWYRQAAGRGLQLLFYSVGIGQISSEVPQNLSASRPQDRQFILSSKKLLLSDSGFYLCAWSVGLGLGGKTQYFGPGTRLLVL.